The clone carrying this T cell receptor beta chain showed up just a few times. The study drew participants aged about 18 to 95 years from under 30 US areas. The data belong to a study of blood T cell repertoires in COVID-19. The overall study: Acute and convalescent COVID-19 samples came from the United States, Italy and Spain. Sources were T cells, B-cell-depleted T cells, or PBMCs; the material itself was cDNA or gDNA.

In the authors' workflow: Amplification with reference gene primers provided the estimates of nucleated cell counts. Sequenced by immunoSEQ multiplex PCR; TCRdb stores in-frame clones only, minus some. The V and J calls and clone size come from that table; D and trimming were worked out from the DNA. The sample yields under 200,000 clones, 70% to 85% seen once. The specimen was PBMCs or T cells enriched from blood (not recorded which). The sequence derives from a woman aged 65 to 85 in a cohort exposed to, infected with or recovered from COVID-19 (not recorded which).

The DNA for the CDR3 is TGTGCCAGCAGTGAACGGCGGGGGTCTGAAGCTTTCTTT. This gives the protein CASSERRGSEAFF. This sequence joins TRBV6-4 and TRBJ1-1, with D perhaps TRBD1 (5 bases). Trimming shortened V by 3 bases and J by 6 bases, and 11 bases separated the two germline ends. The CDR3 runs to 13 residues. Germline loops: CDR1 MRHNA, CDR2 SNTAGT.